This note documents a single T cell receptor beta chain sequence. The sample comes from a study of blood T cell repertoires in COVID-19. The ends were cut back, 7 bases at V and 10 bases at J, with 22 bases in the middle. This CDR3 is built from 14 residues. Germline loops: CDR1 MDHEN, CDR2 SYDVKM. Seattle patient enrollment occurred during active infection, with longitudinal follow-up thereafter. Original processing notes: Estimation of nucleated cell counts was performed using reference gene primer amplification. The repertoire was sequenced with immunoSEQ multiplex PCR; TCRdb's copy has only in-frame clones and lacks some. The V and J calls and clone size were taken over from that table, and D and trimming were inferred from the DNA. The sample lists around 300,000 clones, 90% seen once, with around 0.96% in the top ten.

This clonotype was obtained from a woman in her forties with COVID-19, enrolled during active disease. The sample comprised peripheral blood. The gene calls are TRBV28 and TRBJ1-1; the D gene is possibly TRBD1 (5 bases). The CDR3 reads CASIRPNGGVRAFF. CDR3 bases: TGTGCCAGCATCCGACCCAATGGAGGGGTTCGAGCTTTCTTT.